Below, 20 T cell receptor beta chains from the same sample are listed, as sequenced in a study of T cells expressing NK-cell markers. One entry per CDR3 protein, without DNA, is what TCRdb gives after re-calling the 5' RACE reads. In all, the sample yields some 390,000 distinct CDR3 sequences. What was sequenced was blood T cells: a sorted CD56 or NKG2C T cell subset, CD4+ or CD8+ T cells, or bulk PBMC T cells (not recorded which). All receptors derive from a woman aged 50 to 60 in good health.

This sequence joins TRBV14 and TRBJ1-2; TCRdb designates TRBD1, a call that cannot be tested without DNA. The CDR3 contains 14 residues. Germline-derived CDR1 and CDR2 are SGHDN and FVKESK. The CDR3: CASSLTGGVYGYTF.

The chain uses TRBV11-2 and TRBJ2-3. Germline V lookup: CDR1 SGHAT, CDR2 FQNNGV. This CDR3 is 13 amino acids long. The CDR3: CASSLPTTDTQYF.

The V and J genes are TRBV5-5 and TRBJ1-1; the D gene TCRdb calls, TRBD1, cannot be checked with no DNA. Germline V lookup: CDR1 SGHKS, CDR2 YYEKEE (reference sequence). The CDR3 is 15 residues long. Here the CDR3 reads CASSLGSAGLAEAFF. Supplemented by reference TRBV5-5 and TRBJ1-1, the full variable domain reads DAGVTQSPTHLIKTRGQQVTLRCSPISGHKSVSWYQQVLGQGPQFIFQYYEKEERGRGNFPDRFSARQFPNYSSELNVNALLLGDSALYLCASSLGSAGLAEAFFGQGTRLTVV.

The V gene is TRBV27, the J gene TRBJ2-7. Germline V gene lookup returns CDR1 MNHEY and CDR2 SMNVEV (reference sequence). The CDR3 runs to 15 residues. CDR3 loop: CASSLLAASSYEQYF.

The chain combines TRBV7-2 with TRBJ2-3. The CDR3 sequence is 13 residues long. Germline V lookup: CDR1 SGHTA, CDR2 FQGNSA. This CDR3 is CASSLNWLDTQYF.

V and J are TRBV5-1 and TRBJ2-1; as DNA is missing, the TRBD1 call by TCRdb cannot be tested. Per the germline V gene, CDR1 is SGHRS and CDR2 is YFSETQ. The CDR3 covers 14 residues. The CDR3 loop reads CASSLAGTENTQFF.

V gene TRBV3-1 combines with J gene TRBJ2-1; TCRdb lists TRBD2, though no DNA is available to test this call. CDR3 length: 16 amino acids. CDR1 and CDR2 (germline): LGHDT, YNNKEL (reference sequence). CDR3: CASSPMTSGRFSEQFF.

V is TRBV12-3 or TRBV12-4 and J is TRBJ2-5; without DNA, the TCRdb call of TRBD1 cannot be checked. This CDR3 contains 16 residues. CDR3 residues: CASSFWLGQPQETQYF.

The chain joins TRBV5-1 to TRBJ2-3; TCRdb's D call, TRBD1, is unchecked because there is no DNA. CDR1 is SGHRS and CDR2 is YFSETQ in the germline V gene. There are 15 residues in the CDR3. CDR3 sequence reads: CASSETTLTGDTQYF.

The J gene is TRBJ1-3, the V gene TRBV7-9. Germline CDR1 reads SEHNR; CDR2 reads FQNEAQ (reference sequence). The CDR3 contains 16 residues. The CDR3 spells CASSLGLGSSGNTIYF.

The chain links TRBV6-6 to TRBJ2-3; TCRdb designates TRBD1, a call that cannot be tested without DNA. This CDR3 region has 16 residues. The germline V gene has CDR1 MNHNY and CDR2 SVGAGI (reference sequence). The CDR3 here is CASQVTRGARTDTQYF.

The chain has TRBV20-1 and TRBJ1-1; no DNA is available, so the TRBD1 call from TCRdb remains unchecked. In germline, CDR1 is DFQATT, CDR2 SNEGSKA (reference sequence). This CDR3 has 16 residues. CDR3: CSARVPIPGVNTEAFF.

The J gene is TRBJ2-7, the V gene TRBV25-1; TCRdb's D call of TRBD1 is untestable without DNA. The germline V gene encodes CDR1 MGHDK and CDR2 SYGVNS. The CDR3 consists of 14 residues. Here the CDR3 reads CASSAGQYSYEQYF.

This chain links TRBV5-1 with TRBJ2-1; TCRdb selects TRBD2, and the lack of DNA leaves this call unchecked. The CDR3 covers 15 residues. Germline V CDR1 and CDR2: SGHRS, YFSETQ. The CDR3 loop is CASSVSGLRYNEQFF.

The CDR3 protein is CASSLRVRFYEQYF. The V gene is TRBV5-1, the J gene TRBJ2-7. Per germline, CDR1 SGHRS and CDR2 YFSETQ. The CDR3 sequence is 14 residues long.

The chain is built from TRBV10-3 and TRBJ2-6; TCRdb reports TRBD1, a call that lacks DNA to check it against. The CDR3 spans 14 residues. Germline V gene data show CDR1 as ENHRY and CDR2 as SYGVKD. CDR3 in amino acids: CAMGGYRGTNVLTF.

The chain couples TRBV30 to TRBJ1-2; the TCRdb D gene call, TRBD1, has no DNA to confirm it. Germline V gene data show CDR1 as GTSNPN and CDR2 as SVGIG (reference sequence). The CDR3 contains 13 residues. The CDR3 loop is CAWSVSGGGGYTF.

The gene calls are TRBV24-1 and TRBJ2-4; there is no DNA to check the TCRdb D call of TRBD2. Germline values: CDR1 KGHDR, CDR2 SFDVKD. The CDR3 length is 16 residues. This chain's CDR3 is CATSEAGTSFKNIQYF.

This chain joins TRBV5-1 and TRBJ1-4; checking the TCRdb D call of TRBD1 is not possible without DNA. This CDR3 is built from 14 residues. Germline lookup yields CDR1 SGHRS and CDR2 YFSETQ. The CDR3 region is CASSPQGQNEKLFF.

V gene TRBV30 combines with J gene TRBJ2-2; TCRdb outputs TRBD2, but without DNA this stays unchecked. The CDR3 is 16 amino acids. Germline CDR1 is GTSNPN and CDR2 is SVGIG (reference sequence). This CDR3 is CAWSTLGGSFTGELFF.